The rows below give T cell receptor beta chains drawn from one sample of a study of beta chain features in type 1 diabetes. The assay was immunoSEQ multiplex PCR, and TCRdb's table has in-frame clones only and misses some. The sample records roughly 220,000 clones, roughly 17% being singletons. The specimen was naive CD4+ T cells from blood. The source is a man aged 25-45 years with type 1 diabetes. The CDR3 runs from the conserved cysteine through the conserved F or W. The D gene is left open where the match is weak. Only some rows state a clone size, as once, few, many or a class for expanded clones.

V gene: TRBV20-1
clone size: few
D gene: NA
J gene: TRBJ1-4
CDR3 protein: CSAETNEKLFF
CDR3 DNA: TGCAGTGCCGAAACTAATGAAAAACTGTTTTTT

V gene: TRBV30
clone size: few
D gene: TRBD1
J gene: TRBJ1-5
CDR3 protein: CAWSASTGGNQPQHF
CDR3 DNA: TGTGCCTGGAGTGCTTCCACAGGGGGCAATCAGCCCCAGCATTTT

V gene: TRBV7-2
clone size: few
D gene: NA
J gene: TRBJ2-7
CDR3 protein: CASSVGDAYEQYF
CDR3 DNA: TGTGCCAGCAGCGTCGGCGACGCCTACGAGCAGTACTTC

V gene: TRBV19
clone size: NA
D gene: TRBD1
J gene: TRBJ2-5
CDR3 protein: CASSMGTAEETQYF
CDR3 DNA: TGTGCCAGTAGTATGGGGACAGCCGAAGAGACCCAGTACTTC

V gene: TRBV10-3
clone size: NA
D gene: TRBD1
J gene: TRBJ2-1
CDR3 protein: CAISPAHGQGSNGNEQFF
CDR3 DNA: TGTGCCATCAGTCCGGCGCATGGACAGGGATCGAACGGCAATGAGCAGTTCTTC

V gene: TRBV5-4
clone size: NA
D gene: NA
J gene: TRBJ1-2
CDR3 protein: CASSLFSGQPYGYTF
CDR3 DNA: TGTGCCAGCAGCTTGTTTAGTGGACAGCCCTATGGCTACACCTTC

V gene: TRBV4-2
clone size: NA
D gene: TRBD2
J gene: TRBJ2-3
CDR3 protein: CASSQDREAGVRDTQYF
CDR3 DNA: TGTGCCAGCAGCCAAGATCGGGAAGCGGGAGTACGGGATACGCAGTATTTT

V gene: TRBV30
clone size: NA
D gene: TRBD1
J gene: TRBJ2-1
CDR3 protein: CAWRVQGNEQFF
CDR3 DNA: TGTGCCTGGAGGGTACAGGGGAATGAGCAGTTCTTC

V gene: TRBV7-2
clone size: few
D gene: TRBD2
J gene: TRBJ2-7
CDR3 protein: CASSLETSGSPEQYF
CDR3 DNA: TGTGCCAGCAGCTTAGAGACTAGCGGGAGCCCCGAGCAGTACTTC

V gene: TRBV6-5
clone size: few
D gene: TRBD1
J gene: TRBJ2-7
CDR3 protein: CASSYSGQGTYEQYF
CDR3 DNA: TGTGCCAGCAGTTACTCTGGACAGGGAACCTACGAGCAGTACTTC

V gene: TRBV27
clone size: NA
D gene: TRBD1
J gene: TRBJ2-2
CDR3 protein: CASSFRGWAGGGTGELFF
CDR3 DNA: TGTGCCAGCAGTTTTAGAGGCTGGGCAGGGGGCGGCACCGGGGAGCTGTTTTTT

V gene: TRBV7-8
clone size: NA
D gene: TRBD2
J gene: TRBJ2-2
CDR3 protein: CASSSLAGAVGELFF
CDR3 DNA: TGTGCCAGCAGCTCACTAGCGGGAGCTGTCGGGGAGCTGTTTTTT

V gene: TRBV7-2
clone size: NA
D gene: TRBD1
J gene: TRBJ1-5
CDR3 protein: CASSLTGFDQPQHF
CDR3 DNA: TGTGCCAGCAGTCTGACAGGGTTCGATCAGCCCCAGCATTTT

V gene: TRBV7-2
clone size: NA
D gene: NA
J gene: TRBJ2-1
CDR3 protein: CASSPRQYNEQFF
CDR3 DNA: TGTGCCAGCAGCCCCAGACAGTACAATGAGCAGTTCTTC

V gene: TRBV28
clone size: once
D gene: NA
J gene: TRBJ2-7
CDR3 protein: CASSFVRREQYF
CDR3 DNA: TGTGCCAGCAGTTTCGTTAGGCGGGAGCAGTACTTC

V gene: TRBV5-1
clone size: few
D gene: TRBD1
J gene: TRBJ2-5
CDR3 protein: CASRAGTEETQYF
CDR3 DNA: TGCGCCAGCAGGGCCGGGACAGAAGAGACCCAGTACTTC

V gene: TRBV9
clone size: few
D gene: NA
J gene: TRBJ2-2
CDR3 protein: CASSPRGDPNTGELFF
CDR3 DNA: TGTGCCAGCAGCCCTAGAGGGGATCCGAACACCGGGGAGCTGTTTTTT

V gene: TRBV29-1
clone size: few
D gene: TRBD1
J gene: TRBJ1-1
CDR3 protein: CSAVDRTNTEAFF
CDR3 DNA: TGCAGCGCCGTGGACAGGACCAACACTGAAGCTTTCTTT

V gene: TRBV7-9
clone size: NA
D gene: NA
J gene: TRBJ2-4
CDR3 protein: CASSFAKNIQYF
CDR3 DNA: TGTGCCAGCAGCTTCGCCAAAAACATTCAGTACTTC

V gene: TRBV6-6
clone size: NA
D gene: NA
J gene: TRBJ2-3
CDR3 protein: CASSTGPYTDTQYF
CDR3 DNA: TGTGCCAGCTCTACGGGACCATACACAGATACGCAGTATTTT

V gene: TRBV13
clone size: NA
D gene: NA
J gene: TRBJ2-5
CDR3 protein: CASSPTRDEETQYF
CDR3 DNA: TGTGCCAGCAGCCCCACCCGGGACGAGGAGACCCAGTACTTC

V gene: TRBV5-6
clone size: NA
D gene: TRBD2
J gene: TRBJ2-3
CDR3 protein: CASSPTSGRTTDTQYF
CDR3 DNA: TGTGCCAGCAGCCCAACTAGCGGGAGGACTACAGATACGCAGTATTTT

V gene: TRBV30
clone size: few
D gene: TRBD1
J gene: TRBJ2-7
CDR3 protein: CAWSFQGTGYYEQYF
CDR3 DNA: TGTGCCTGGAGTTTCCAAGGGACAGGGTACTACGAGCAGTACTTC

V gene: TRBV21-1
clone size: few
D gene: NA
J gene: TRBJ2-1
CDR3 protein: CASSNSPSGRVNEQFF
CDR3 DNA: TGTGCCAGCAGCAACTCTCCCAGCGGGAGGGTGAATGAGCAGTTCTTC

V gene: TRBV10-3
clone size: few
D gene: TRBD2
J gene: TRBJ2-7
CDR3 protein: CAINLGTTGREQYF
CDR3 DNA: TGTGCCATCAACCTCGGGACTACGGGTCGGGAGCAGTACTTC

V gene: TRBV4-3
clone size: few
D gene: TRBD1
J gene: TRBJ2-7
CDR3 protein: CASSLGTGGEQYF
CDR3 DNA: TGCGCCAGCAGCCTTGGGACAGGGGGCGAGCAGTACTTC

V gene: TRBV15
clone size: NA
D gene: TRBD1
J gene: TRBJ2-5
CDR3 protein: CAISGQGETQYF
CDR3 DNA: TGTGCCATCTCGGGACAGGGGGAGACCCAGTACTTC

V gene: TRBV11-2
clone size: NA
D gene: NA
J gene: TRBJ2-3
CDR3 protein: CASSPQGSSTDTQYF
CDR3 DNA: TGTGCCAGCAGCCCCCAGGGGAGCAGCACAGATACGCAGTATTTT

V gene: TRBV29-1
clone size: NA
D gene: TRBD1
J gene: TRBJ2-7
CDR3 protein: CSGGQGADEQYF
CDR3 DNA: TGCAGCGGGGGACAGGGGGCCGACGAGCAGTACTTC

V gene: TRBV29-1
clone size: few
D gene: NA
J gene: TRBJ2-3
CDR3 protein: CSVGLREDTQYF
CDR3 DNA: TGCAGCGTTGGTCTTAGGGAGGATACGCAGTATTTT

V gene: TRBV9
clone size: few
D gene: TRBD2
J gene: TRBJ2-7
CDR3 protein: CASSVEGTSGSSREQYF
CDR3 DNA: TGTGCCAGCAGCGTAGAGGGGACTAGCGGGAGTTCACGGGAGCAGTACTTC

V gene: TRBV7-2
clone size: few
D gene: TRBD2
J gene: TRBJ2-5
CDR3 protein: CASSPIQLAGKETQYF
CDR3 DNA: TGTGCCAGCAGCCCGATCCAACTAGCGGGGAAAGAGACCCAGTACTTC

V gene: TRBV4-1
clone size: NA
D gene: NA
J gene: TRBJ2-5
CDR3 protein: CASSQDWSETQYF
CDR3 DNA: TGCGCCAGCAGCCAAGATTGGTCGGAGACCCAGTACTTC

V gene: TRBV30
clone size: NA
D gene: NA
J gene: TRBJ2-2
CDR3 protein: CAWSGFGELFF
CDR3 DNA: TGTGCCTGGAGTGGCTTCGGGGAGCTGTTTTTT

V gene: TRBV25-1
clone size: NA
D gene: TRBD1
J gene: TRBJ2-5
CDR3 protein: CASTRQGYQETQYF
CDR3 DNA: TGTGCCAGCACGCGACAGGGGTACCAAGAGACCCAGTACTTC

V gene: TRBV2
clone size: NA
D gene: TRBD1
J gene: TRBJ2-7
CDR3 protein: CASSHSRDSPEQYF
CDR3 DNA: TGTGCCAGCAGCCACAGTCGGGACAGTCCCGAGCAGTACTTC

V gene: TRBV10-3
clone size: few
D gene: NA
J gene: TRBJ1-2
CDR3 protein: CANAAGAYGYTF
CDR3 DNA: TGTGCCAACGCTGCGGGGGCCTATGGCTACACCTTC

V gene: TRBV10-3
clone size: NA
D gene: TRBD1
J gene: TRBJ2-5
CDR3 protein: CAISDGTGLGWTQYF
CDR3 DNA: TGTGCCATCAGTGACGGGACAGGGCTCGGGTGGACCCAGTACTTC

V gene: TRBV30
clone size: NA
D gene: NA
J gene: TRBJ2-5
CDR3 protein: CAWSGIVTRERETQYF
CDR3 DNA: TGTGCCTGGAGTGGTATCGTAACCCGGGAACGGGAGACCCAGTACTTC

V gene: TRBV9
clone size: NA
D gene: NA
J gene: TRBJ2-5
CDR3 protein: CASSATVQETQYF
CDR3 DNA: TGTGCCAGCAGCGCGACAGTTCAAGAGACCCAGTACTTC

V gene: TRBV7-2
clone size: NA
D gene: NA
J gene: TRBJ2-7
CDR3 protein: CASSLGRTSYEQYF
CDR3 DNA: TGTGCCAGCAGCTTAGGTCGGACTTCCTACGAGCAGTACTTC

V gene: TRBV25-1
clone size: few
D gene: TRBD1
J gene: TRBJ1-2
CDR3 protein: CASSELRGTVPF
CDR3 DNA: TGTGCCAGCAGTGAACTGAGAGGGACAGTACCCTTC

V gene: TRBV5-1
clone size: NA
D gene: TRBD2
J gene: TRBJ2-3
CDR3 protein: CASTPAGAADTQYF
CDR3 DNA: TGCGCCAGCACCCCCGCGGGAGCGGCAGATACGCAGTATTTT

V gene: TRBV15
clone size: NA
D gene: NA
J gene: TRBJ2-5
CDR3 protein: CATSRDEPSETQYF
CDR3 DNA: TGTGCCACCAGCAGAGACGAGCCCTCAGAGACCCAGTACTTC

V gene: TRBV4-1
clone size: NA
D gene: TRBD1
J gene: TRBJ2-1
CDR3 protein: CASSQVGQGYNEQFF
CDR3 DNA: TGCGCCAGCAGCCAAGTCGGACAGGGGTACAATGAGCAGTTCTTC

V gene: TRBV30
clone size: few
D gene: TRBD1
J gene: TRBJ1-1
CDR3 protein: CAYVRGLLNTEAFF
CDR3 DNA: TGTGCCTATGTTAGGGGGCTCCTTAACACTGAAGCTTTCTTT

V gene: TRBV7-2
clone size: few
D gene: TRBD1
J gene: TRBJ2-7
CDR3 protein: CASSLASDRDAYEQYF
CDR3 DNA: TGTGCCAGCAGCCTTGCAAGTGACAGGGACGCCTACGAGCAGTACTTC

V gene: TRBV25-1
clone size: few
D gene: TRBD2
J gene: TRBJ2-1
CDR3 protein: CASSGGSGRAVNEQFF
CDR3 DNA: TGTGCCAGCAGTGGTGGTAGCGGGCGGGCGGTCAATGAGCAGTTCTTC

V gene: TRBV14
clone size: few
D gene: NA
J gene: TRBJ2-1
CDR3 protein: CASSQARGGNEQFF
CDR3 DNA: TGTGCCAGCAGCCAGGCGAGGGGTGGTAATGAGCAGTTCTTC

V gene: TRBV7-8
clone size: few
D gene: NA
J gene: TRBJ2-3
CDR3 protein: CASSLAAIRDTQYF
CDR3 DNA: TGTGCCAGCAGCTTAGCGGCGATCAGAGATACGCAGTATTTT